This TCR beta chain comes out of a study of cytomegalovirus exposure and HLA in healthy donors (dated by TCRdb to about 2017). Looking at the study overall: An earlier analysis of 550 to 700 of the donors reported 250 to 350 Gb of sequence data and some 120 million unique TCR beta sequences from about 200 million T cells. Among several hundred genotyped donors of the cohort, an average of about 220,000 unique TCR beta nucleotide sequences was sequenced per donor, of which about 18% were non-productive. In an earlier analysis of 500 to 650 of the donors, high-throughput TCR beta sequencing was used to judge whether each TCR beta V gene segment behaved as functional or pseudogenic. Using immunosequencing, the study profiled T cell repertoires from fewer than 700 subjects and related those repertoires to cytomegalovirus serostatus. In a later genetic analysis, genome-wide SNP genotypes for 398 of the 666 donors were used, and that subset was treated as a discovery cohort. The number of typed donors differed by locus: roughly 620-630 for A, B, C, DRB1 and DQB1; 500 to 550 for DQA1; approximately 600 for DPA1; and 400 to 480 for DPB1. A separate validation cohort of roughly 120 different subjects was used in addition to the 666-subject first cohort. To predict cytomegalovirus infection status, the study brought together high-throughput TCR immunosequencing, statistical association of individual TCRs with disease status, and machine learning. A later analysis re-analyzed previously published TCR beta repertoires from roughly 690 donors and added high-resolution HLA genotyping to study TCR occurrence patterns. All discovery cohort repertoires had been generated on a single sequencing platform. An early release covering roughly 600 HLA-typed donors comprised 300 to 350 gigabases of sequencing data and roughly 86 million unique TCR sequences. Because of strong linkage in the cohort, five DR-DQ haplotypes were treated as single units for association and clustering. Donor age, sex, ethnicity and CMV serostatus were collected together with the repertoire data. In the later analysis, no new phenotypic data were used to find candidate immune exposures; instead, reliance was placed on TCR beta sequences and their occurrence across donors. The genetic ancestry cluster associated with self-reported Caucasian donors included over 65% of the roughly 410 genotyped donors. HLA typing included class I and class II loci at four-digit resolution. The study aimed to test whether signatures of past pathogen exposure could be identified by cataloging public T cell receptors.

Library preparation was by the immunoSEQ multiplex PCR assay. For the multiplex PCR, a mixture combining 60 forward primers for TCR Vbeta segments and 13 reverse primers for TCR Jbeta segments was used. The CDR3 region of rearranged TCR beta genes was amplified from genomic DNA by a multiplex PCR assay. The amplified TCR beta libraries were sequenced on the Illumina HiSeq System as 87-base-pair reads. In the source study's methods: Across the roughly 640 repertoires, a later analysis counted roughly 84 million unique TCR beta chains, 9.5 million to 12 million of which were shared by at least two donors. To remove PCR and sequencing errors, raw reads were error-corrected and collapsed into unique sequences using a nearest-neighbor algorithm that merged closely related sequences. To assign V, D and J gene segments, CDR3 sequences were aligned to IMGT reference sequences. For a sequence to be retained, a match of at least six nucleotides was required to both a V gene segment and a J gene segment. A rearrangement counted as productive if the CDR3 had no stop codons and remained in frame with V and J, and every other rearrangement counted as non-productive. Following IMGT convention, CDR3 was defined as the stretch from the second conserved V-encoded cysteine to the conserved J-encoded phenylalanine. The earlier analysis of 550 to 650 of the donors excluded any sequence lacking an unambiguous match to a single V gene segment. An earlier analysis of a few hundred of the donors called V segments functional above 56.7% productive rearrangements and segregating when the between-donor standard deviation exceeded 5%. A statistical classification framework was developed to diagnose cytomegalovirus status using the catalog of TCR beta chain sequences. In a later analysis, TCR nucleotide sequences were compared against IMGT/GENE-DB human TR gene sequences so that V and J genes could be assigned. In a later analysis, CDR3 sequences and most-parsimonious VDJ recombination scenarios were assigned using the TCRdist pipeline. In a later analysis, each TCR beta chain was defined by its CDR3 amino acid sequence together with its V-gene family, and reads lacking a unique V-gene family were excluded. A later analysis removed 450 to 600 highly shared, low-generation-probability nucleotide sequences to deal with suspected cross-contamination and a sequencing artifact. In a later analysis, a clonal expansion index was calculated for each public chain from normalized within-repertoire ranks of inferred template counts. In a later analysis, generation probabilities were computed using a VDJ recombination model fitted to out-of-frame rearrangements, and the results were checked against IGoR. In a later analysis, TCR-TCR, TCR-HLA and TCR-CMV co-occurrence was scored with hypergeometric tests, and a repertoire-size bias correction was applied to TCR pairs. False discovery rates were estimated in a later analysis by permuting HLA or CMV assignments 20 times. In a later analysis, co-occurring TCRs were grouped using DBSCAN, and TCRdist sequence similarity was added for clustering within HLA-allele-positive subsets. Co-occurrence clustering excluded repertoires with fewer than 30,000 or more than 120,000 public chains, plus five with anomalous nucleotide sharing. TCRdb obtained this table from immuneACCESS and retained in-frame rearrangements with V and J assigned. These tables miss some clones; where compared with another copy, unresolved V genes account for less than half of the shortfall, and the remainder is unexplained. That table gives V, J and clone size, and the DNA gave D and trimming. This sample comprises approximately 170,000 clones, 55% to 65% of them detected only once. Of the sample, around 3% is held by the ten largest clones.

The cohort comprised approximately 700 healthy bone marrow donors. Cohort members were all nominally healthy when sampled, although unrecorded immune exposures were likely present. The donor tested CMV seronegative, placing the donor among the 300 to 400 seronegative members of the cohort. Every donor gave a peripheral blood sample, and the peripheral blood mononuclear cells from that sample were used for TCR beta sequencing. Genomic DNA extraction from the blood cell samples was performed with the Qiagen DNeasy Blood Extraction Kit. Beyond this particular receptor, the publication reports: The authors suggested that the approach could potentially be generalized to other disease states and immunological phenotypes. Seventeen rarely observed V segments, including chromosome 9 orphons, were excluded from the earlier analysis of some 590 of the donors because counts were too low. CMV serostatus was the only immune exposure information available for the cohort. In a later analysis, the rate of TCR association differed among HLA loci, with DRB1 alleles having the most associated TCRs and HLA-C alleles having the fewest. The classifier was reported to diagnose cytomegalovirus status with high specificity and sensitivity in both the original and validation cohorts. A later analysis associated about 17,000 TCR beta sequences with specific HLA alleles at a false discovery rate of 0.05. When HLA alleles, especially DR and DQ, strongly co-occurred, TCR associations were difficult to assign to individual alleles. V-gene and J-gene trimming of TCR beta chains was associated with a missense DCLRE1C variant in a later genetic analysis, and the association was replicated in an independent cohort. Most TCR sequences were seen in very few donors, while some public TCRs were found in many individuals. Because the 87-base-pair reads could not distinguish some IMGT-functional V segments, including TRBV6-2 and TRBV6-3, those segments were excluded. A later analysis reported that several top co-occurrence clusters appeared linked to parvovirus B19, influenza, CMV and Epstein-Barr virus. A later analysis found that most CMV-associated TCR beta chains appeared HLA-restricted, with HLA associations seemingly driven largely by CMV exposure. In this cohort, only TCR beta chains were sequenced, and detectable features were limited by the absence of alpha or paired-chain data. Sequencing depth was assumed to be roughly uniform across donors in the presence/absence analyses, though that assumption may not hold. In the study, some 160 TCR beta chains were listed as associated with cytomegalovirus. Correlated functional status among segregating V segments might be attributable to linkage disequilibrium, but an unknown experimental factor could not be ruled out. An earlier analysis of around 540 of the donors showed that most TCR beta V segments appeared in productive rearrangements either about 90% or about 30% of the time, which broadly matched IMGT annotations. In a later genetic analysis, fewer N-insertions in productive TCRs were reported among donors in an Asian-associated ancestry cluster than the 666-donor mean. In a later analysis, HLA-associated TCR beta chains showed more clonal expansion and lower generation probabilities than non-associated chains that were equally common. A further reported finding was that TCR beta sequences accurately predicted the HLA-A and HLA-B alleles for most subjects in the first cohort. Three of the identified cytomegalovirus-associated TCR beta chains were confirmed in vitro to be specific for cytomegalovirus antigens. A group of highly shared sequence variants was considered likely to be a technical artifact of the sequencing pipeline. Because HLA typing was missing for some donors at each locus, association tests included only the typed subset.

Worth noting for this clone: No cognate antigen has been identified for it. There are no base qualities to consult, and no much larger clone falls within one base.

A distance of 13 bases separates the germline ends of V and J, which lose 0 bases and 7 bases respectively. The germline V gene (reference sequence) supplies CDR1 GTSNPN and CDR2 SVGIG. Measured from the cysteine to the phenylalanine, the CDR3 is 13 residues long. The kept DNA is CDR3 alone, 39 bases in frame from the first base. The rearranged chain carries TRBV30 and TRBJ2-7; the best D guess is TRBD2, with 6 bases matching. This TCR came from a man aged 35 to 55 in good health and CMV-seronegative. Sequenced input: PBMCs. For the CDR3, the sequence is CAWSVLSGEEQYF. Read as DNA, the sequence is TGTGCCTGGAGTGTACTCTCGGGGGAAGAGCAGTACTTC.